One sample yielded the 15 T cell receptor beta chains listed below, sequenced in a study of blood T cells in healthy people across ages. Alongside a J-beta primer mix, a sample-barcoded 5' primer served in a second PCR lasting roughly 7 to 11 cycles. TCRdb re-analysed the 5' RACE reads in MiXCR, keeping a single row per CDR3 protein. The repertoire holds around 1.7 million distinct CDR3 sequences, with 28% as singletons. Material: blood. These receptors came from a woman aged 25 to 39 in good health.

CDR3 nucleotide sequence: TGCAGTGCTAGTAGCAGGGGTCTTGGCTACACCTTC. This sequence encodes CSASSRGLGYTF. The gene calls are TRBV20-1 and TRBJ1-2; D may be TRBD1 (6 bases). V was cut by 3 bases and J by 7 bases, with 12 bases left in between. The CDR3 sequence is 12 residues long. Germline CDR1 is DFQATT and CDR2 is SNEGSKA (reference sequence).

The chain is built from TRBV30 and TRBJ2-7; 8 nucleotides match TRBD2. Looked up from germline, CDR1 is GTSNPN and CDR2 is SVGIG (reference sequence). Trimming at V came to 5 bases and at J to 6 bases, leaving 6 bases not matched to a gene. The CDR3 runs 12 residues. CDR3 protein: CAWAREGLEQYF. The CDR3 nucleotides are TGTGCCTGGGCCCGGGAGGGCCTCGAGCAGTACTTC.

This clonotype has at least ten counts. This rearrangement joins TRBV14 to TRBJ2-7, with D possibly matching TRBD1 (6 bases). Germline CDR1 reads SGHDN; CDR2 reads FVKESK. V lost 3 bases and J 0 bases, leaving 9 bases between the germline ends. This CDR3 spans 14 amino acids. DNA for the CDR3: TGTGCCAGCAGCCAGCGGACAGTCTCCTACGAGCAGTACTTC. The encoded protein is CASSQRTVSYEQYF.

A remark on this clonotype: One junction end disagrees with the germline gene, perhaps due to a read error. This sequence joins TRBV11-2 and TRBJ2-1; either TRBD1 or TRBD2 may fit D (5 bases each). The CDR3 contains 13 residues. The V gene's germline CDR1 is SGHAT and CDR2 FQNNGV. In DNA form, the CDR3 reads TGTGCCAGCAGCTTAGGACAGCACAATGAGCGGTACTTC. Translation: CASSLGQHNERYF.

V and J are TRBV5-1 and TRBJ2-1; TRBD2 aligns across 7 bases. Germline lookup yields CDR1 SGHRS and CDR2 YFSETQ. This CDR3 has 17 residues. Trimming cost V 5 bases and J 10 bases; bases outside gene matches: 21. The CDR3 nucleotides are TGCGCCAGCAGGAAAGGCGGCGGGAGCGTTCGGCCGTCCGAGCAGTTCTTC. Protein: CASRKGGGSVRPSEQFF.

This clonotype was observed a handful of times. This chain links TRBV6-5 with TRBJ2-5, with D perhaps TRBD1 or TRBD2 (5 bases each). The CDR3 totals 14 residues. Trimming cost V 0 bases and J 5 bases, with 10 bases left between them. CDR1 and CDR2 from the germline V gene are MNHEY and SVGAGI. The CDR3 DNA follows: TGTGCCAGCAGTTACTCGCCAGGGACGGAGACCCAGTACTTC. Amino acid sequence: CASSYSPGTETQYF.

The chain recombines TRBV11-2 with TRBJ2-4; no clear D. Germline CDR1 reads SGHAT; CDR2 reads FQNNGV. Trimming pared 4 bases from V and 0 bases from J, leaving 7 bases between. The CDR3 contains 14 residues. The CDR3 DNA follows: TGTGCCAGCAGCTGTGGCCTAGCCAAAAACATTCAGTACTTC. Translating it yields CASSCGLAKNIQYF.

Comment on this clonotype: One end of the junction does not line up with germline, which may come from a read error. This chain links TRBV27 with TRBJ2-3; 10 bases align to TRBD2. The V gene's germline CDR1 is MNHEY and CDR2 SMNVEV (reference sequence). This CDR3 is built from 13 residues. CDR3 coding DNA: TGTGCCGGCAGCGGGGGGGGCACAGATACGCAGTATTTT. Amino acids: CAGSGGGTDTQYF.

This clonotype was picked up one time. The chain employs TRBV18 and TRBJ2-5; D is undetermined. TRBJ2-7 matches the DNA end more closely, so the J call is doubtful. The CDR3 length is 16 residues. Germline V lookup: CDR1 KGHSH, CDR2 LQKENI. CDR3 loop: CASSPLQSGPQYEQYF. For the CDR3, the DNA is TGTGCCAGCTCACCACTTCAGTCGGGCCCTCAATACGAGCAGTACTTC.

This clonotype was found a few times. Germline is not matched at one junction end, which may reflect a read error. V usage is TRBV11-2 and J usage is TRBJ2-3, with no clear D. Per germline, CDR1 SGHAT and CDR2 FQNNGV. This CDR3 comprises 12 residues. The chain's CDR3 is CASSFTSAEQYF. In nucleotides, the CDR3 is TGCGCCAGCAGCTTTACGTCGGCAGAGCAGTATTTT.

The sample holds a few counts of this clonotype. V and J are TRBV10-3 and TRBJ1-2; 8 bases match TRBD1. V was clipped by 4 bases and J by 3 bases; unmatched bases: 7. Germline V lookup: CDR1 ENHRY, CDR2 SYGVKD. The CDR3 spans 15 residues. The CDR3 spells CAISGGRGLDYGYTF. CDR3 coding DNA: TGTGCCATCAGTGGTGGCAGGGGGCTGGACTATGGCTACACCTTC.

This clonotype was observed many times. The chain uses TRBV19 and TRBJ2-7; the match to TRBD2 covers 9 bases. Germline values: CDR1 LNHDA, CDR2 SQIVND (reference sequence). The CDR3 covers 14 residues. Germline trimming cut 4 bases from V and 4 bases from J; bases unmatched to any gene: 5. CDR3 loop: CASSKTSGGYEQYF. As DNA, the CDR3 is TGTGCCAGTAGTAAGACTAGCGGAGGTTACGAGCAGTACTTC.

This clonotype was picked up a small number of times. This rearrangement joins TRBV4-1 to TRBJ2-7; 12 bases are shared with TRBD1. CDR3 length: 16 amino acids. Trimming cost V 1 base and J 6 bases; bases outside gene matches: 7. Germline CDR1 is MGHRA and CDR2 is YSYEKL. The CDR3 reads CASSQGTGTGGIEQYF. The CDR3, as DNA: TGCGCCAGCAGCCAAGGGACCGGGACAGGGGGCATCGAGCAGTACTTC.

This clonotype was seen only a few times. Here the CDR3 DNA reads TGTGCCAGCACCACGGGACTAGCGGGAGGCGAGCAGTTCTTC. It yields the protein CASTTGLAGGEQFF. This sequence joins TRBV7-2 and TRBJ2-1; 15 positions agree with TRBD2. Germline V gives CDR1 SGHTA, CDR2 FQGNSA. V was clipped by 7 bases and J by 10 bases; unmatched bases: 5. The CDR3 sequence is 14 residues long.

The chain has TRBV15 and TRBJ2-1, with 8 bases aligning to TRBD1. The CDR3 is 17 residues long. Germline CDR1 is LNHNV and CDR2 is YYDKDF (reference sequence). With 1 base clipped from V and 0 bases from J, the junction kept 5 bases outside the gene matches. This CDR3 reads CATSRADRGNSYNEQFF. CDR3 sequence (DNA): TGTGCCACCAGCAGAGCAGACAGGGGAAACTCCTACAATGAGCAGTTCTTC.